These T cell receptor beta chains were read from a single sample in a study of T cell repertoires in cytomegalovirus infection. Their antigen targets remain unknown. TCRdb independently ran MiXCR on the reads; one entry per CDR3 protein. The top ten clones hold more than 80% of a sample with around 81,000 distinct CDR3 sequences, around 40% of them seen once. Sequencing was performed on CD8+ T cells from cultured PBMCs, taken from culture after CMV antigen stimulation. These receptors were obtained from a human donor in good health (CMV status not recorded). Some clones in this sample may be carry-over from other donors' samples. Both conserved end residues are part of each CDR3. The order of the fields is J gene, clone size, D gene, V gene, CDR3 DNA, CDR3 protein. D genes are given only for firm matches. Only part of the rows carry a size: once, few, many, or a class if the clone is expanded.

TRBJ1-5 NA TRBD1 TRBV28 TGTGCCAGCAGCTCCGGACAGGGCGGCAATCAGCCCCAGCATTTT CASSSGQGGNQPQHF
TRBJ1-1 once NA TRBV29-1 TGCAGCATGTGGGGGGGGACTGAAGCTTTCTTT CSMWGGTEAFF
TRBJ2-1 once TRBD1 TRBV7-6 TGTGCCAGCAGCTCGGACAGGGAATACAATGAGCAGTTCTTC CASSSDREYNEQFF
TRBJ1-1 NA NA TRBV25-1 TGTGCCAGCAGTGAACCAGGACAGAACACTGAAGCTTTCTTT CASSEPGQNTEAFF
TRBJ1-1 NA NA TRBV7-9 TGTGCCAGCAGCTTAGCAGGGGAGGTCACTGAAGCTTTCTTT CASSLAGEVTEAFF
TRBJ2-5 NA NA TRBV6-5 TGTGCCAGCAGCCGTCAAGAGACCCAGTACTTC CASSRQETQYF
TRBJ2-7 NA TRBD2 TRBV7-9 TGTGCCAGCAGCTCGGGGGGGAGCGAGCAGTACTTC CASSSGGSEQYF
TRBJ2-5 NA TRBD2 TRBV19 TGTGCCAGTAGTATTGGCGGGGGGGCTCGTGAGACCCAGTACTTC CASSIGGGARETQYF
TRBJ2-5 NA TRBD2 TRBV3-1 TGTGCCAGCAGCCCTAGCGGGGGGCATTGGGAGACCCAGTACTTC CASSPSGGHWETQYF
TRBJ2-1 NA NA TRBV14 TGTGCCAGCAGCCAAGAAGAACAGGGAGAACTTCACAATGAGCAGTTCTTC CASSQEEQGELHNEQFF
TRBJ2-3 few NA TRBV4-1 TGCGCCAGCAGCCCCCGTTCAGATACGCAGTATTTT CASSPRSDTQYF
TRBJ2-7 many NA TRBV24-1 TGTGCCACCAGTGATTTCCAGGGGTGGCAGTACTTC CATSDFQGWQYF
TRBJ2-6 few TRBD2 TRBV28 TGTGCCAGCTCGGGCGGGGGGCTCTCTGGGGCCAACGTCCTGACTTTC CASSGGGLSGANVLTF
TRBJ2-5 NA NA TRBV7-2 TGTGCCAGCAGCTTAGAGGGTGTCGCCCCCCCCCAGTACTTC CASSLEGVAPPQYF
TRBJ1-4 NA NA TRBV12-3/TRBV12-4 TGTGCCAGCAGTCCAGGTGAAAAACTGTTTTTT CASSPGEKLFF
TRBJ2-3 few NA TRBV7-3 TGTGCCAGCAGTTCAGACCCGACCGACACAGATACGCAGTATTTT CASSSDPTDTDTQYF
TRBJ1-3 NA NA TRBV18 TGTGCCAGCTCACCAGCGGGGGCTTTCTCTGGAAACACCATATATTTT CASSPAGAFSGNTIYF
TRBJ1-2 once TRBD1 TRBV7-2 TGTGCCAGCAGCTTAGTGGTGGGACAGGGGTCCCATGGCTACACCTTC CASSLVVGQGSHGYTF
TRBJ2-3 NA NA TRBV2 TGTGCCAGCAGTGAAGCGAACAGGTATCGGGGCACAGATACGCAGTATTTT CASSEANRYRGTDTQYF
TRBJ2-7 NA NA TRBV7-2 TGTGCCAGCAGACGGGGGACAAGTGGTTACGAGCAGTACTTC CASRRGTSGYEQYF
TRBJ2-7 NA TRBD1 TRBV10-3 TGTGCCATCAGTGTACAGGGGGCCTCCTACGAGCAGTACTTC CAISVQGASYEQYF
TRBJ1-2 NA TRBD1 TRBV11-2 TGTGCCAGCAGCGGGGGGGACAGGCCCCTCGCTAACTATGGCTACACCTTC CASSGGDRPLANYGYTF
TRBJ1-2 few NA TRBV15 TGTGCCACCAGCAGAGAGGGCTCAGCTAACTATGGCTACACCTTC CATSREGSANYGYTF
TRBJ2-5 many NA TRBV7-3 TGTGCCAGCAGCTTAAACCCCGGTCCTGGGGCAGGAGAGACCCAGTACTTC CASSLNPGPGAGETQYF
TRBJ2-2 few NA TRBV12-3/TRBV12-4 TGTGCCAGCAGTTTATTGGGTCAGGGGAGAACCGGGGAGCTGTTTTTT CASSLLGQGRTGELFF
TRBJ2-4 NA TRBD1 TRBV5-6 TGTGCCAGCAGCTTGGCCGGGACAGGTTACATTCAGTACTTC CASSLAGTGYIQYF
TRBJ2-7 few TRBD1 TRBV12-3/TRBV12-4 TGTGCCAGCAGTTTAGCGTCCGGGACAGGAACCTACGAGCAGTACTTC CASSLASGTGTYEQYF
TRBJ2-7 NA TRBD1 TRBV10-3 TGTGCCATCAGGGGGACAGGGGCCTTCCACGAGCAGTACTTC CAIRGTGAFHEQYF
TRBJ2-2 many TRBD1 TRBV7-2 TGTGCCAGCAGCGCGGACAGGCTGAACACCGGGGAGCTGTTTTTT CASSADRLNTGELFF
TRBJ2-1 NA NA TRBV6-5 TGTGCCAGCAGGACGTTGGATGAGCAGTTCTTC CASRTLDEQFF
TRBJ2-3 NA TRBD2 TRBV19 TGTGCCAGTAGCCTAGCGGGGGCTAGCACAGATACGCAGTATTTT CASSLAGASTDTQYF
TRBJ2-1 NA TRBD2 TRBV7-2 TGTGCCAGCAGCGGGGGGGATAGGGGACCCTACAATGAGCAGTTCTTC CASSGGDRGPYNEQFF
TRBJ2-7 NA NA TRBV28 TGTGCCAGCAGTTCCGGGTACATGCCGGTATACGAGCAGTACTTC CASSSGYMPVYEQYF
TRBJ1-5 few NA TRBV4-2 TGTGCCAGCAGCCAAGATCTCCCCCCTCAGCCCCAGCATTTT CASSQDLPPQPQHF
TRBJ1-5 NA NA TRBV12-3/TRBV12-4 TGTGCCAGCAGTTTAGGGCCTGGGGTTAGCAATCAGCCCCAGCATTTT CASSLGPGVSNQPQHF
TRBJ2-7 few NA TRBV7-2 TGTGCCAGCAGCTTAGACCCGGTTACCTACGAGCAGTACTTC CASSLDPVTYEQYF
TRBJ2-1 many TRBD2 TRBV7-8 TGTGCCAGCAGCTTAGGGCTAGCGGGGGGACATTACAATGAGCAGTTCTTC CASSLGLAGGHYNEQFF
TRBJ1-5 many NA TRBV5-5 TGTGCCAGCAGCGCAGCTTGGATTGGGGCCAATCAGCCCCAGCATTTT CASSAAWIGANQPQHF
TRBJ1-2 few NA TRBV14 TGTGCTAGCAGCCTAACACCCACCCGGGGCTACACCTTC CASSLTPTRGYTF
TRBJ2-2 NA NA TRBV7-9 TGTGCCAGCAGCTTTCAAACAGGGAGGGCCGGGGAGCTGTTTTTT CASSFQTGRAGELFF
TRBJ2-5 few NA TRBV14 TGTGCCAGCAGCCAAGCCGGGGAAGAGACCCAGTACTTC CASSQAGEETQYF
TRBJ2-1 NA NA TRBV4-1 TGCGCCAGCAGCCAATTCCCGAGTAGCTCCTACAATGAGCAGTTCTTC CASSQFPSSSYNEQFF
TRBJ2-3 NA NA TRBV12-3/TRBV12-4 TGTGCCAGCACCACGCTGTCAGGGGGCACAGATACGCAGTATTTT CASTTLSGGTDTQYF
TRBJ2-1 few TRBD2 TRBV20-1 TGCAGTGCTAGAGGAGCGGGGGAGATCAATGAGCAGTTCTTC CSARGAGEINEQFF
TRBJ2-3 few NA TRBV19 TGTGCCAGTAGTATCCGGACAGAAACCCCCACAGATACGCAGTATTTT CASSIRTETPTDTQYF
TRBJ2-3 few TRBD2 TRBV7-2 TGTGCCAGCAGCCGACTAGCGGGGCACACAGATACGCAGTATTTT CASSRLAGHTDTQYF
TRBJ1-3 NA NA TRBV3-1 TGTGCCAGCAGCCAAGCCTCTGGAAACACCATATATTTT CASSQASGNTIYF